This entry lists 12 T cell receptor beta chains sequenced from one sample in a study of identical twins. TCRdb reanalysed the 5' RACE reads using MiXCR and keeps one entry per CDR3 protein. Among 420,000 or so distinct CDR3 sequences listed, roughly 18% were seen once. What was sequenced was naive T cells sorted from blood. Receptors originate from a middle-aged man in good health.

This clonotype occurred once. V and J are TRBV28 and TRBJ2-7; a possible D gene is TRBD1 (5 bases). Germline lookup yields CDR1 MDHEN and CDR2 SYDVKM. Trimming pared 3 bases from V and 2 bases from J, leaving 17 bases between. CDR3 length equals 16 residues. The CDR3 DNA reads TGTGCCAGCAGTTTGATCTCCGGACAACGCCCCTACGAGCAGTACTTC. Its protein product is CASSLISGQRPYEQYF.

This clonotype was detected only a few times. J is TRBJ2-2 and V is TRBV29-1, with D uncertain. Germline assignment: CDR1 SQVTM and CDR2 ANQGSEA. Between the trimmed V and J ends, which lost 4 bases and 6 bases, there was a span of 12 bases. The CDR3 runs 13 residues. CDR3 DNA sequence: TGCAGCGTTGCCTCCCTTCTGTCCGGGGAGCTGTTTTTT. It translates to CSVASLLSGELFF.

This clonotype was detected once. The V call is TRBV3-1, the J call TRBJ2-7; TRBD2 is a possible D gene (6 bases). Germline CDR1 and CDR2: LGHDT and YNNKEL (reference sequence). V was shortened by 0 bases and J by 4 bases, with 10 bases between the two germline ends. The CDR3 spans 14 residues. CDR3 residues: CASSQELGLYEQYF. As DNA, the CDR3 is TGTGCCAGCAGCCAAGAGTTGGGACTGTACGAGCAGTACTTC.

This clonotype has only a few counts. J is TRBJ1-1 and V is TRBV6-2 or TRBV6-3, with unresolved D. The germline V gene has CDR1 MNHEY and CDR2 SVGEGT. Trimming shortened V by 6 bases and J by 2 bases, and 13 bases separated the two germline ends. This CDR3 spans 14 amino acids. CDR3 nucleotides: TGTGCCAGCAGCTTATGGGCGTCCAACACTGAAGCTTTCTTT. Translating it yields CASSLWASNTEAFF.

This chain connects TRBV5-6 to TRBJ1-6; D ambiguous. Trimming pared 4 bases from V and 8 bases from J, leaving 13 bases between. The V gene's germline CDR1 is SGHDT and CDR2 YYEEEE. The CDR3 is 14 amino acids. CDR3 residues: CASSRIGRDSPLHF. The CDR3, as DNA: TGTGCCAGCAGCCGGATTGGGAGAGATTCACCCCTCCACTTT. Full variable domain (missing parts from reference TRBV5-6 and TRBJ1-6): DAGVTQSPTHLIKTRGQQVTLRCSPKSGHDTVSWYQQALGQGPQFIFQYYEEEERQRGNFPDRFSGHQFPNYSSELNVNALLLGDSALYLCASSRIGRDSPLHFGNGTRLTVT.

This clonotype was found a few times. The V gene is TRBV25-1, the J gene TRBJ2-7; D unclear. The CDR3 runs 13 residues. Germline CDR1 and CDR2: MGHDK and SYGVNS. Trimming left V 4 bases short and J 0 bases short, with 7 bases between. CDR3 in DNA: TGTGCCAGCAGTGCCAGTTCCTCCTACGAGCAGTACTTC. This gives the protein CASSASSSYEQYF.

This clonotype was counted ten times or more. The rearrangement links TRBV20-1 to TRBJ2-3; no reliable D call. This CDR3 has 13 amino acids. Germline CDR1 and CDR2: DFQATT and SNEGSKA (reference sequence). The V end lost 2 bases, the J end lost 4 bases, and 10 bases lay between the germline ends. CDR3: CSARRDVADTQYF. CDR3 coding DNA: TGCAGTGCTAGAAGAGACGTAGCAGATACGCAGTATTTT.

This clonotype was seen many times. CDR3 nucleotide sequence: TGTGCCAGCAGCAACGACGGGCTAGGTCAGCCCCAGCATTTT. Translation gives CASSNDGLGQPQHF. The rearrangement joins TRBV21-1 to TRBJ1-5. TRBV21-1 is deemed a pseudogene. The CDR3 totals 14 residues.

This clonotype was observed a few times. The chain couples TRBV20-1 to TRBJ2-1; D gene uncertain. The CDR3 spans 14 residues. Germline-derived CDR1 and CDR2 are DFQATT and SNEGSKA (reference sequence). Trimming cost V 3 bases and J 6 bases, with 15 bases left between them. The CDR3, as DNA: TGCAGTGCTAGGGCGGCGGACCTTGGCAATGAGCAGTTCTTC. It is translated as CSARAADLGNEQFF.

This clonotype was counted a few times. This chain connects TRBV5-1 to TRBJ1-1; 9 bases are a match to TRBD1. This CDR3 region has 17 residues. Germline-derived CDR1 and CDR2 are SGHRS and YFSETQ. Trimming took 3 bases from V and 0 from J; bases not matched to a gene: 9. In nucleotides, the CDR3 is TGCGCCAGCAGCTATACCGGGACAGGGAACATGAACACTGAAGCTTTCTTT. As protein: CASSYTGTGNMNTEAFF. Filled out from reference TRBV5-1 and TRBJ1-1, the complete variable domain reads KAGVTQTPRYLIKTRGQQVTLSCSPISGHRSVSWYQQTPGQGLQFLFEYFSETQRNKGNFPGRFSGRQFSNSRSEMNVSTLELGDSALYLCASSYTGTGNMNTEAFFGQGTRLTVV.

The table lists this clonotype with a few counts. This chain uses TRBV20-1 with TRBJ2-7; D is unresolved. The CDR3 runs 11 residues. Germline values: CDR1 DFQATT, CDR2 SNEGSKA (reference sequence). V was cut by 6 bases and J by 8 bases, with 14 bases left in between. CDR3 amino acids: CSAARESQQYF. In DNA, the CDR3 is TGCAGTGCAGCTAGAGAGAGCCAGCAGTACTTC.

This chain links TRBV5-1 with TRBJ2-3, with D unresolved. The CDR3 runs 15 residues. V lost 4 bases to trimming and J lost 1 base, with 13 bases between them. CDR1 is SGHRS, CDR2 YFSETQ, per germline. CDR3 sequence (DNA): TGCGCCAGCAGCGTGGATCTTGGGGGCACAGATACGCAGTATTTT. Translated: CASSVDLGGTDTQYF.